Listed here are 22 T cell receptor beta chains from one sample, sequenced in a study of blood T cell repertoires in COVID-19. The data were produced by immunoSEQ multiplex PCR, yet TCRdb's version contains in-frame clones alone and is incomplete. This table has more than 100,000 clones, less than 75% appearing once. Sequencing was done on a sample of peripheral blood. These receptors all come from a human donor with acute or convalescent COVID-19. The donor label of this sample is uncertain.

This clone came up a few times. The CDR3 loop is CSGQGPYEQYF. The CDR3 DNA is TGCAGCGGACAGGGACCTTACGAGCAGTACTTC. V usage is TRBV29-1 and J usage is TRBJ2-7, with 7 bases that match TRBD1. The ends lost 7 bases at V and 4 bases at J; junction bases unmatched: 4. The CDR3 runs to 11 residues. From germline, CDR1 is SQVTM and CDR2 ANQGSEA.

This clone appeared a few times. CDR3 nucleotides: TGTGCCATCAGTGACCACGACAGGGGCACCGGGGAGCTGTTTTTT. It specifies CAISDHDRGTGELFF. This chain joins TRBV10-3 and TRBJ2-2; TRBD1 matches at 8 bases. The CDR3 runs 15 residues. V dropped 3 bases and J dropped 4; count of bases not matched to a gene: 4. Germline V gives CDR1 ENHRY, CDR2 SYGVKD.

V and J are TRBV19 and TRBJ1-1, with TRBD1 as a possible D gene (5 bases). The ends were cut back, 3 bases at V and 5 bases at J, with 10 bases in the middle. CDR1 is LNHDA and CDR2 is SQIVND in the germline V gene (reference sequence). The CDR3 has 13 amino acids. The CDR3 protein is CASSMPHRTEAFF. The CDR3 DNA reads as TGTGCCAGTAGTATGCCCCACAGGACTGAAGCTTTCTTT.

The chain has TRBV24-1 and TRBJ1-5, with no clear D. This CDR3 spans 13 amino acids. V lost 6 bases and J lost 0, with 5 bases in between. From germline, CDR1 is KGHDR and CDR2 SFDVKD. CDR3 in DNA: TGTGCCACCAGTCGCAGTAGCAATCAGCCCCAGCATTTT. This codes for CATSRSSNQPQHF.

This CDR3 is CASTRSQGAAQPQHF. CDR3 DNA sequence: TGTGCCAGCACCAGATCCCAGGGGGCTGCTCAGCCCCAGCATTTT. The rearrangement links TRBV28 to TRBJ1-5, with TRBD1 identical over 8 bases. Germline CDR1 MDHEN, CDR2 SYDVKM. V was clipped by 7 bases and J by 6 bases; unmatched bases: 11. The CDR3 runs to 15 residues.

The rearrangement links TRBV4-2 to TRBJ2-1; 9 bases are shared with TRBD2. Trimming took 2 bases from V and 0 from J; bases not matched to a gene: 11. CDR1 LGHNA and CDR2 YNFKEQ come from the germline V gene. This CDR3 spans 19 amino acids. The CDR3 DNA reads as TGTGCCAGCAGCCAACAGTATAGCCTAGCGGGGATCTCCTACAATGAGCAGTTCTTC. Protein product: CASSQQYSLAGISYNEQFF.

This clone was counted a few times. The J gene is TRBJ2-7, the V gene TRBV6-1; TRBD2 might be the D (6 bases). V lost 4 bases to trimming and J lost 2 bases, with 18 bases between them. Germline CDR1 reads MNHNS; CDR2 reads SASEGT. The CDR3 is 16 residues long. In DNA form, the CDR3 reads TGTGCCAGCAGTGCCCTGCTTGGCGGAGGGACCTACGAGCAGTACTTC. Translated, it gives CASSALLGGGTYEQYF.

This clone was observed a single time. The genes are TRBV19 and TRBJ1-2; 11 bases line up with TRBD1. Germline V gene data show CDR1 as LNHDA and CDR2 as SQIVND (reference sequence). V trimming: 7 bases; J trimming: 5 bases; junction bases outside the gene matches: 12. CDR3 length: 16 residues. The CDR3 is CASTIGQGASGYGYTF. CDR3 nucleotide sequence: TGTGCCAGTACTATCGGACAGGGGGCGTCTGGTTATGGCTACACCTTC.

In DNA form, the CDR3 reads TGTGCCAGCAGTTTAGGGGGCTGGAATGAGCAGTTCTTC. The encoded protein is CASSLGGWNEQFF. The rearrangement links TRBV28 to TRBJ2-1; maybe TRBD1 (6 bases). Per germline, CDR1 MDHEN and CDR2 SYDVKM. This CDR3 contains 13 residues. Trimming left V 2 bases short and J 7 bases short, with 9 bases between.

V and J are TRBV27 and TRBJ1-4; 8 bases match TRBD1. After removal of 4 bases from V and 10 bases from J, the junction contained 17 bases not matched to a gene. CDR3 length: 17 residues. The germline V gene encodes CDR1 MNHEY and CDR2 SMNVEV (reference sequence). The CDR3 DNA sequence: TGTGCCAGCAGTTCGACGACAGGGGAGTTGATTGTCGGAAAACTGTTTTTT. Translation: CASSSTTGELIVGKLFF.

The chain carries TRBV4-1 and TRBJ2-5, with 8 bases lining up with TRBD2. V was pared by 4 bases and J by 5 bases, with 12 bases of the junction left unmatched. CDR1 and CDR2 from the germline V gene are MGHRA and YSYEKL. The CDR3 is 16 residues long. The DNA for the CDR3 is TGCGCCAGCAGCCCGGGCGCGGCGGGGGGTTATGAGACCCAGTACTTC. As protein: CASSPGAAGGYETQYF.

The chain couples TRBV10-3 to TRBJ1-1; no reliable D call. Germline values: CDR1 ENHRY, CDR2 SYGVKD. Trimming pared 3 bases from V and 4 bases from J, leaving 9 bases between. This CDR3 contains 13 residues. The CDR3 spells CAISDESRTEAFF. As DNA, the CDR3 is TGTGCCATCAGTGATGAGTCCCGCACTGAAGCTTTCTTT.

This chain connects TRBV29-1 to TRBJ2-3, with D tentatively TRBD1 (6 bases). The germline gives CDR1 SQVTM, CDR2 ANQGSEA. The length of the CDR3 is 13 residues. Deletions cut 7 bases from V and 0 bases from J, with 11 bases between. The CDR3 coding sequence is TGCAGCGGACAGGAGGCTAGCACAGATACGCAGTATTTT. Encoded protein: CSGQEASTDTQYF.

The chain employs TRBV4-1 and TRBJ2-3; D ambiguous. CDR1 and CDR2 from the germline V gene are MGHRA and YSYEKL. Between the trimmed V and J ends, which lost 4 bases and 0 bases, there was a span of 17 bases. The CDR3 runs to 17 residues. This chain's CDR3 is CASSPTPTGSSTDTQYF. CDR3 nucleotides: TGCGCCAGCAGCCCGACCCCGACTGGCTCTAGCACAGATACGCAGTATTTT.

This clone came up once. The rearrangement joins TRBV7-2 to TRBJ1-3, with 7 bases fitting TRBD1. Germline-derived CDR1 and CDR2 are SGHTA and FQGNSA. V gave up 2 bases and J gave up 1 base; unmatched junction bases: 5. The CDR3 is 16 amino acids. The CDR3 DNA sequence: TGTGCCAGCAGCTTAACAGCAGGGGGGTCTGGAAACACCATATATTTT. It specifies CASSLTAGGSGNTIYF.

This clone was seen a single time. The limits of the CDR3 on the DNA are not certain, so only TCRdb's listed CDR3 is given. The V gene is TRBV21-1, the J gene TRBJ2-4; the D call in the table, TRBD2, was not verified against the DNA. TRBV21-1 is listed as a pseudogene. The CDR3 sequence runs 22 residues, both termini included. Here the CDR3 reads CASFGGGTSGGAGGVVENIQYF.

The chain recombines TRBV7-3 with TRBJ1-3; TRBD1 matches 9 bases. Germline-derived CDR1 and CDR2 are SGHTA and FQGTGA. V dropped 6 bases and J dropped 0; count of bases not matched to a gene: 15. The CDR3 runs 19 residues. Here the CDR3 reads CASRAEDRGQAPSGNTIYF. Here the CDR3 DNA reads TGTGCCAGCAGGGCCGAGGACAGGGGTCAAGCCCCCTCTGGAAACACCATATATTTT.

J is TRBJ1-1 and V is TRBV5-4; D not resolved. This CDR3 has 14 residues. Germline V gene sequence: CDR1 SGHNT, CDR2 YYREEE (reference sequence). The germline V and J ends were trimmed by 1 base and 0 bases, with 7 bases remaining between them. In DNA, the CDR3 is TGTGCCAGCAGCTTGTTTGGAGTGAACACTGAAGCTTTCTTT. Translated, it gives CASSLFGVNTEAFF.

This rearrangement joins TRBV2 to TRBJ2-3; D may be TRBD2 (6 bases). The V gene's germline CDR1 is SNHLY and CDR2 FYNNEI. V lost 1 base to trimming and J lost 4 bases, with 12 bases between them. CDR3 length: 15 residues. For the CDR3, the DNA is TGTGCCAGCAGTGAAGGGCTCGGGGAGGCAGATACGCAGTATTTT. It is translated as CASSEGLGEADTQYF.

The V gene is TRBV11-3, the J gene TRBJ2-5, with 9 bases matching TRBD2. This CDR3 is 15 amino acids long. Germline CDR1 SGHNT, CDR2 YENEEA. V shed 2 bases and J 5 bases; nucleotides not matched to a gene: 6. The DNA of the CDR3 is TGTGCCAGCAGCTTAAGGCGGGGGGGCACGGAGACCCAGTACTTC. This encodes CASSLRRGGTETQYF. Using reference TRBV11-3 and TRBJ2-5 for the parts outside the CDR3, the full variable domain is EAGVVQSPRYKIIEKKQPVAFWCNPISGHNTLYWYLQNLGQGPELLIRYENEEAVDDSQLPKDRFSAERLKGVDSTLKIQPAELGDSAVYLCASSLRRGGTETQYFGPGTRLLVL.

The rearrangement uses TRBV30 and TRBJ2-5; TRBD2 matches at 9 bases. The CDR3 runs 16 residues. Germline assignment: CDR1 GTSNPN and CDR2 SVGIG (reference sequence). CDR3: CSLEEGRERGAGTQYF. As DNA, the CDR3 is TGTTCCCTGGAGGAGGGCCGGGAGCGGGGGGCGGGGACCCAGTACTTC.

This clone was counted once. V usage is TRBV7-2 and J usage is TRBJ2-7, with no clear D. This CDR3 region has 13 residues. V dropped 3 bases and J dropped 2 bases, with 8 bases sitting between them. CDR1 is SGHTA and CDR2 is FQGNSA in the germline V gene. The CDR3 DNA is TGTGCCAGCAGCTTTGGAACAGCCTACGAGCAGTACGTC. As protein: CASSFGTAYEQYV.